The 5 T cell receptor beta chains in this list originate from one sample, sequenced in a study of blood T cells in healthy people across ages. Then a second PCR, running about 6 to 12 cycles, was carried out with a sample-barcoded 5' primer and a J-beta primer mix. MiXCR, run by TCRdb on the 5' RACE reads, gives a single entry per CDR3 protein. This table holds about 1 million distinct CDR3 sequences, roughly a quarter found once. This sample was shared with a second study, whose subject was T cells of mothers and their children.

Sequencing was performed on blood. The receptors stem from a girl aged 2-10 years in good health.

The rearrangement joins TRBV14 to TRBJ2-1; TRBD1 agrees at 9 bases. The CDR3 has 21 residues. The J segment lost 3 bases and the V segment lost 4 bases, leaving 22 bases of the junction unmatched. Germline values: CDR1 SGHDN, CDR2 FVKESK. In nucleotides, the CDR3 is TGTGCCAGCAGCCGAGAAACGACAGGGGGTAAGGTTGCGGGATTCTACAATGAGCAGTTCTTC. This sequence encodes CASSRETTGGKVAGFYNEQFF. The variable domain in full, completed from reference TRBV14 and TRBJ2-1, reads EAGVTQFPSHSVIEKGQTVTLRCDPISGHDNLYWYRRVMGKEIKFLLHFVKESKQDESGMPNNRFLAERTGGTYSTLKVQPAELEDSGVYFCASSRETTGGKVAGFYNEQFFGPGTRLTVL.

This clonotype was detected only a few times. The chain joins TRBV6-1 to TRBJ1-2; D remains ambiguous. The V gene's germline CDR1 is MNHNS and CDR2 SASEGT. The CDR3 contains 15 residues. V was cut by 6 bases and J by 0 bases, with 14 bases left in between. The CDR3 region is CASSPVGDSNYGYTF. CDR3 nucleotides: TGTGCCAGCAGCCCTGTCGGAGACTCTAACTATGGCTACACCTTC.

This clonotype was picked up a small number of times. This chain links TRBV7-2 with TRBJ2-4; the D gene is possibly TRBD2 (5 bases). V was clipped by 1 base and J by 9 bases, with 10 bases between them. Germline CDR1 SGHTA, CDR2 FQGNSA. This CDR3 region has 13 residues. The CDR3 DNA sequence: TGTGCCAGCAGCTTAGGACCCGAGGGCATTCAGTACTTC. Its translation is CASSLGPEGIQYF.

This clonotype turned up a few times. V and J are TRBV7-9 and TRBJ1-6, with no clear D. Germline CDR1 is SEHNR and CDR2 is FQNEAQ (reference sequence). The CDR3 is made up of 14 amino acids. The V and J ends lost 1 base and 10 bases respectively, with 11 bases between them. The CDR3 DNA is TGTGCCAGCAGCTTAGACGTCTGGGAGTCACCCCTCCACTTT. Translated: CASSLDVWESPLHF. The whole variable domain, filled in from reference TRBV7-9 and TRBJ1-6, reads DTGVSQNPRHKITKRGQNVTFRCDPISEHNRLYWYRQTLGQGPEFLTYFQNEAQLEKSRLLSDRFSAERPKGSFSTLEIQRTEQGDSAMYLCASSLDVWESPLHFGNGTRLTVT.

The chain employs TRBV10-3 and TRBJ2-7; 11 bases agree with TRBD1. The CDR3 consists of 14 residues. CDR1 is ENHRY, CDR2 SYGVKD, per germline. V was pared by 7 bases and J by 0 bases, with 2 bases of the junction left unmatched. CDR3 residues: CAIKGQGDSYEQYF. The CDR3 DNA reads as TGTGCCATCAAGGGACAGGGGGACTCCTACGAGCAGTACTTC.